This T cell receptor (beta chain) was identified in a study of T-cell reconstitution after alpha-beta-depleted transplantation in children. Whole-study results and caveats: By one year post-transplant, T-cell counts and diversity largely arose from T cells that were newly produced. Two months or so post-transplant, alpha-beta T cells reportedly derived from several hundred expanded graft clones. Some patients' high day-60 TCRbeta diversity was attributed to recipient cells surviving conditioning.

The sample holds many counts of this clonotype. The antigen is undetermined. Germline V gives CDR1 KGHSY, CDR2 FQNENV. The CDR3 runs to 14 residues. Trimming cost V 3 bases and J 8 bases; bases outside gene matches: 7. Preparing the TCRbeta library involved the use of unique molecular identifiers. A single record per CDR3 protein comes from TCRdb applying MiXCR to the PCR reads. The repertoire holds about 160,000 distinct CDR3 sequences, with around 10% as singletons. The receptor was isolated from a boy aged 2 to 10 with acute myeloid leukemia, due to receive a stem cell transplant. The V and J genes are TRBV16 and TRBJ1-2, with 9 positions matching TRBD1. The source material was PBMCs, sampled before TCRalphabeta/CD19-depleted stem cell transplant. In nucleotides, the CDR3 is TGTGCCAGCAGCCAGGGGGACAGGGCGATCGGCTACACCTTC. It encodes CASSQGDRAIGYTF.